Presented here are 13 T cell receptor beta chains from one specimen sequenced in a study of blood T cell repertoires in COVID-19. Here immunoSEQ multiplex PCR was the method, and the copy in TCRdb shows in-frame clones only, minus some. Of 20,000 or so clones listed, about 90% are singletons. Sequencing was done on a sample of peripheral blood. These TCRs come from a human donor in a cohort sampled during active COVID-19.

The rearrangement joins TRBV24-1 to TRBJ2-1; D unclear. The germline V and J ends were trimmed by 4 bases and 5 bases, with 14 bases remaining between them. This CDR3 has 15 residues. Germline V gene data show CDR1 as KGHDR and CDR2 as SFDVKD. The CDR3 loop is CATSETQKPNNEQFF. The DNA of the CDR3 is TGTGCCACCAGTGAAACACAGAAGCCCAACAATGAGCAGTTCTTC.

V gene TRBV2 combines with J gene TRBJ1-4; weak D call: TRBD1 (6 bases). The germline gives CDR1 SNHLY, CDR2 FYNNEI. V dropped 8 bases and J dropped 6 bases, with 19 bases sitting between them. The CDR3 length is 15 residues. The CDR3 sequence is CASFSGTRLYEKLFF. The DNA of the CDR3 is TGTGCCAGCTTCTCCGGGACACGGTTGTATGAAAAACTGTTTTTT.

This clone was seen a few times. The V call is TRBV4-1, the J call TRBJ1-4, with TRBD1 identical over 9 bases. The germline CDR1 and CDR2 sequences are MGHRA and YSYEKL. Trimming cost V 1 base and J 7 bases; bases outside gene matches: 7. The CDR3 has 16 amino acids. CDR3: CASSQAGDRVGEKLFF. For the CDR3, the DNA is TGCGCCAGCAGCCAAGCGGGGGACAGGGTGGGTGAAAAACTGTTTTTT.

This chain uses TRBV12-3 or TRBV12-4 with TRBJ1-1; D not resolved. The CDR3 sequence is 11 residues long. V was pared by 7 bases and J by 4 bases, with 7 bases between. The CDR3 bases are TGTGCCAGCACCGTGAGCACTGAAGCTTTCTTT. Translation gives CASTVSTEAFF.

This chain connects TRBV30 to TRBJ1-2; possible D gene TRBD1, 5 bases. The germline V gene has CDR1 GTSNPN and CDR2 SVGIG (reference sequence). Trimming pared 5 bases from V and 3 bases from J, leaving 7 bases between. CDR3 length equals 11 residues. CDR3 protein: CAWDSHYGYTF. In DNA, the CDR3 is TGTGCCTGGGACAGCCACTATGGCTACACCTTC.

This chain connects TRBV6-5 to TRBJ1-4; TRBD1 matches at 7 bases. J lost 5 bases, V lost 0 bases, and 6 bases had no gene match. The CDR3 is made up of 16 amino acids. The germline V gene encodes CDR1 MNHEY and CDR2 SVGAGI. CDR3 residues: CASSYSTGVLNEKLFF. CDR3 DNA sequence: TGTGCCAGCAGTTACTCTACAGGGGTTTTAAATGAAAAACTGTTTTTT.

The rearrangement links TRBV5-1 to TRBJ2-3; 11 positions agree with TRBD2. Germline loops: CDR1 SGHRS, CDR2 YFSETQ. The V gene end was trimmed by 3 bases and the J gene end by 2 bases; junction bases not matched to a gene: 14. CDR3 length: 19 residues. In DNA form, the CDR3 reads TGCGCCAGCAGCTCCGCCGGGACTAGCGGAACAAGTACCACAGATACGCAGTATTTT. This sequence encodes CASSSAGTSGTSTTDTQYF.

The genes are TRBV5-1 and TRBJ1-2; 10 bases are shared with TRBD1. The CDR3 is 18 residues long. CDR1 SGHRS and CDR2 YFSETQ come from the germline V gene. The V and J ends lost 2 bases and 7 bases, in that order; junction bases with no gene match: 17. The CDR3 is CASSFLAHTGTGDIGYTF. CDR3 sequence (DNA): TGCGCCAGCAGCTTTTTGGCTCATACCGGGACAGGGGATATTGGCTACACCTTC.

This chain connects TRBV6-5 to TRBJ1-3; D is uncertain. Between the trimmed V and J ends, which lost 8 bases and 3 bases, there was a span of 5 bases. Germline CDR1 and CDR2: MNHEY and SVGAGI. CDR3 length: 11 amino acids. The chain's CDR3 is CASSFGNTIYF. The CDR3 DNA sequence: TGTGCCAGCTCGTTTGGAAACACCATATATTTT.

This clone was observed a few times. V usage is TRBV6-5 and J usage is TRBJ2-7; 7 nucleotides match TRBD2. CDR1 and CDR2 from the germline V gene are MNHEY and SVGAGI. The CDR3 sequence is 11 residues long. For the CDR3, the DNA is TGTGAGGTTGGTAGCGGGTACGAGCAGTACTTC. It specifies CEVGSGYEQYF.

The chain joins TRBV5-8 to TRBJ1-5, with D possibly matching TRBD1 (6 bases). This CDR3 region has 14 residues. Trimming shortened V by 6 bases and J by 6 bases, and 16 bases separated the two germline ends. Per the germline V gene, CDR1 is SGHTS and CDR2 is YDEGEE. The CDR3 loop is CASTQGFRAQPQHF. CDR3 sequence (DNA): TGTGCCAGCACCCAGGGGTTCAGGGCTCAGCCCCAGCATTTT.

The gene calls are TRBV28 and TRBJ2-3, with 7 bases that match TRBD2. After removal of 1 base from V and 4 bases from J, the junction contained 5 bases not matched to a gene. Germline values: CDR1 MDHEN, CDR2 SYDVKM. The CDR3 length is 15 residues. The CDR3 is CASSLYGGSADTQYF. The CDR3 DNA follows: TGTGCCAGCAGTTTATACGGCGGGAGTGCAGATACGCAGTATTTT.

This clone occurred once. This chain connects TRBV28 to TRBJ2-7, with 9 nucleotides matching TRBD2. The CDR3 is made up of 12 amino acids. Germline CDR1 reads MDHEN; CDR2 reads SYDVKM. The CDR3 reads CTSGGRGEEQYF. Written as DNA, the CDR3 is TGTACGTCTGGCGGGAGGGGGGAGGAGCAGTACTTC. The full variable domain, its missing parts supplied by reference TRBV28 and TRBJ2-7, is DVKVTQSSRYLVKRTGEKVFLECVQDMDHENMFWYRQDPGLGLRLIYFSYDVKMKEKGDIPEGYSVSREKKERFSLILESASTNQTSMYLCTSGGRGEEQYFGPGTRLTVT.